Shown below are 16 T cell receptor beta chains from a single sample sequenced in a study of blood T cell repertoires in COVID-19. The data were produced by immunoSEQ multiplex PCR, yet TCRdb's version contains in-frame clones alone and is incomplete. The sample includes 150,000 to 200,000 clones, roughly 86% seen only once; the top ten take about 3.5%. The sequencing sample was made of peripheral blood. Every receptor here comes from a man aged 65-85 years with acute or convalescent COVID-19.

This clone was counted a single time. The V gene is TRBV5-1, the J gene TRBJ1-4, with D possibly TRBD1 on 6 matching bases. Germline CDR1 reads SGHRS; CDR2 reads YFSETQ. Trimming pared 0 bases from V and 5 bases from J, leaving 11 bases between. This CDR3 region has 15 residues. Here the CDR3 DNA reads TGCGCCAGCAGCTTGGAAGGGGGAGTCAATGAAAAACTGTTTTTT. Translating gives CASSLEGGVNEKLFF.

The V and J genes are TRBV27 and TRBJ2-5; weak D call: TRBD1 (5 bases). The germline V gene encodes CDR1 MNHEY and CDR2 SMNVEV (reference sequence). CDR3 length equals 15 residues. Trimming took off 4 bases at V and 5 bases at J, with 17 bases between the two ends. The CDR3 DNA sequence: TGTGCCAGCAGTTCCACAGGTCCCGGTTGGGAGACCCAGTACTTC. This codes for CASSSTGPGWETQYF.

The chain couples TRBV5-4 to TRBJ2-2; tentative D call: TRBD1 (6 bases). V was shortened by 4 bases and J by 6 bases, with 16 bases between the two germline ends. Per the germline V gene, CDR1 is SGHNT and CDR2 is YYREEE (reference sequence). This CDR3 region has 15 residues. CDR3: CASSPRTDIAGELFF. The CDR3 DNA is TGTGCCAGCAGCCCACGGACAGACATCGCCGGGGAGCTGTTTTTT.

The chain joins TRBV5-1 to TRBJ1-5; D may be TRBD1 (6 bases). The germline V gene encodes CDR1 SGHRS and CDR2 YFSETQ. This CDR3 has 15 amino acids. The ends were cut back, 4 bases at V and 0 bases at J, with 11 bases in the middle. The CDR3 DNA follows: TGCGCCAGCAGCCTGGACAGCAATAGCAATCAGCCCCAGCATTTT. This codes for CASSLDSNSNQPQHF. The entire variable domain, with the rest obtained from reference TRBV5-1 and TRBJ1-5, is as follows: KAGVTQTPRYLIKTRGQQVTLSCSPISGHRSVSWYQQTPGQGLQFLFEYFSETQRNKGNFPGRFSGRQFSNSRSEMNVSTLELGDSALYLCASSLDSNSNQPQHFGDGTRLSIL.

The rearrangement uses TRBV30 and TRBJ2-1; 9 bases match TRBD1. The V gene's germline CDR1 is GTSNPN and CDR2 SVGIG (reference sequence). J lost 6 bases, V lost 5 bases, and 11 bases had no gene match. This CDR3 is built from 15 residues. CDR3 DNA sequence: TGTGCCTGGGAGACCCGGGACAGGGAAATCAATGAGCAGTTCTTC. This sequence encodes CAWETRDREINEQFF.

The chain carries TRBV21-1 and TRBJ1-1; TRBD1 was called by the table and not checked on the DNA. TRBV21-1 is a listed pseudogene. The CDR3 has 12 residues. The CDR3 region is CATLGPNTEAFF. The CDR3 DNA is TGTGCCACCCTGGGGCCTAACACTGAAGCTTTCTTT.

This clone has just a few counts. The chain employs TRBV5-4 and TRBJ2-2; no definite D call. The CDR3 runs to 12 residues. CDR1 SGHNT and CDR2 YYREEE come from the germline V gene (reference sequence). With 3 bases removed from V and 7 bases from J, the gap between germline ends came to 7 bases. DNA of the CDR3: TGTGCCAGCAGCTCCTATGACGGGGAGCTGTTTTTT. It yields the protein CASSSYDGELFF.

Only one count was recorded for this clone. This rearrangement joins TRBV7-9 to TRBJ1-6; a weak D match, TRBD1 (5 bases). V lost 4 bases, J lost 3 bases, and 16 bases lay in between. The CDR3 spans 17 residues. Germline V lookup: CDR1 SEHNR, CDR2 FQNEAQ (reference sequence). The CDR3 reads CASSSPGGESYNSPLHF. CDR3 DNA: TGTGCCAGCAGCTCGCCTGGGGGGGAGAGCTATAATTCACCCCTCCACTTT.

The genes are TRBV4-2 and TRBJ2-7; D perhaps matches TRBD2 (5 bases). Germline V CDR1 and CDR2: LGHNA, YNFKEQ. V was clipped by 3 bases and J by 0 bases, with 18 bases between them. This CDR3 is 17 amino acids long. The CDR3 DNA sequence: TGTGCCAGCAGCCAGCGACCTACGGGGTCAATCTCCTACGAGCAGTACTTC. Translation: CASSQRPTGSISYEQYF.

The chain is built from TRBV4-1 and TRBJ2-2; D gene uncertain. The length of the CDR3 is 13 residues. In germline, CDR1 is MGHRA, CDR2 YSYEKL. Trimming took off 2 bases at V and 4 bases at J, with 5 bases between the two ends. CDR3 sequence: CASSQYFTGELFF. DNA for the CDR3: TGCGCCAGCAGCCAATATTTCACCGGGGAGCTGTTTTTT.

This CDR3 is CASSLTSGADTQYF. CDR3 nucleotides: TGCGCCAGCAGCCTAACTAGTGGCGCAGATACGCAGTATTTT. This rearrangement joins TRBV5-1 to TRBJ2-3, with D possibly TRBD2 on 5 matching bases. V lost 4 bases and J 4 bases, leaving 13 bases between the germline ends. Per the germline V gene, CDR1 is SGHRS and CDR2 is YFSETQ. This CDR3 region has 14 residues.

The chain recombines TRBV2 with TRBJ2-7; the D gene is possibly TRBD1 (6 bases). The CDR3 runs 12 residues. Looked up from germline, CDR1 is SNHLY and CDR2 is FYNNEI. Trimming shortened V by 7 bases and J by 1 base, and 8 bases separated the two germline ends. The CDR3 protein is CASNRASYEQYF. CDR3 in DNA: TGTGCCAGCAACAGGGCTTCCTACGAGCAGTACTTC.

This chain connects TRBV28 to TRBJ2-7; possible D gene TRBD2, 6 bases. V was shortened by 10 bases and J by 2 bases, with 18 bases between the two germline ends. The germline CDR1 and CDR2 sequences are MDHEN and SYDVKM. The CDR3 loop spans 14 amino acids. The CDR3 nucleotides read TGTGCCATCTTCGGTGGCGGGAATGCCTACGAGCAGTACTTC. Protein: CAIFGGGNAYEQYF.

This chain links TRBV7-9 with TRBJ1-1, with TRBD1 identical over 8 bases. V was clipped by 3 bases and J by 6 bases; unmatched bases: 15. Germline values: CDR1 SEHNR, CDR2 FQNEAQ (reference sequence). This CDR3 is 17 amino acids long. The CDR3 DNA reads as TGTGCCAGCAGCTTTTCAGGGGGCCCTGGTAGGGGGGCTGAAGCTTTCTTT. It encodes CASSFSGGPGRGAEAFF.

V and J are TRBV7-3 and TRBJ2-1; D not certain. The CDR3 runs 16 residues. Trimming shortened V by 2 bases and J by 9 bases, and 20 bases separated the two germline ends. The germline V gene has CDR1 SGHTA and CDR2 FQGTGA. The CDR3 loop reads CASSLGTADLKTEQFF. Here the CDR3 DNA reads TGTGCCAGCAGCTTAGGCACTGCAGACTTAAAAACTGAGCAGTTCTTC. Looking up the rest from reference TRBV7-3 and TRBJ2-1 gives the full variable domain: GAGVSQTPSNKVTEKGKYVELRCDPISGHTALYWYRQSLGQGPEFLIYFQGTGAADDSGLPNDRFFAVRPEGSVSTLKIQRTERGDSAVYLCASSLGTADLKTEQFFGPGTRLTVL.

The chain has TRBV5-1 and TRBJ2-2; D gene ambiguous. The CDR3 is 14 amino acids. The V gene lost 0 bases and the J gene lost 6 bases, with 9 bases spanning the gap. From germline, CDR1 is SGHRS and CDR2 YFSETQ. The chain's CDR3 is CASSLETVSGELFF. In DNA form, the CDR3 reads TGCGCCAGCAGCTTGGAGACTGTTTCCGGGGAGCTGTTTTTT.